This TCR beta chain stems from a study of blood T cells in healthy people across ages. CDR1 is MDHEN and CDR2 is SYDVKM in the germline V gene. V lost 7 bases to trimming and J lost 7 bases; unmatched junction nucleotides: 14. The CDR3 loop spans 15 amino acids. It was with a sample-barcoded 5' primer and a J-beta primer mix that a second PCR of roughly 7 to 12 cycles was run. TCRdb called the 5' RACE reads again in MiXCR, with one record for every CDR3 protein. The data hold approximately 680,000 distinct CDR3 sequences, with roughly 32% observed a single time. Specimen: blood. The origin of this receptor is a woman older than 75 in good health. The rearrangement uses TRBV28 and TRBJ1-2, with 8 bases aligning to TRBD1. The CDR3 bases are TGTGCCAGCAAGACCTGGACAGGGAGGGATTCTGGCTACACCTTC. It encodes CASKTWTGRDSGYTF.